This TCR beta chain was profiled in a study of blood T cell repertoires in COVID-19 (dated by TCRdb to about 2020). Turning to the overall study: Samples from collaborators originated in the United States, Italy and Spain and spanned both the acute and convalescent phases of COVID-19. The prospective study material was composed of cDNA or gDNA derived from T cells, B-cell-depleted T cells, or PBMCs. Deeply sampled blood TCRbeta repertoires from subjects exposed to, actively infected with, or recovered from COVID-19 were included in the dataset. The repertoires were made available in a free public database intended to serve as a resource for research on the immune response to SARS-CoV-2. Samples were obtained from the ongoing ImmuneRACE study (first 160 participants) and from over 1,000 subjects provided by 6 global collaborators. A de-identified subject ID, COVID-19 status, age in years and sex were almost always included in the sample metadata. Where available, HLA class I and class II types were obtained from metadata supplied by the sample provider rather than from assay-based typing.

TCRbeta CDR3 regions were amplified from genomic DNA by means of the immunoSEQ Assay, a bias-controlled multiplex PCR. Per the original workflow: Within the assay, amplification of reference gene primers was used to estimate how many nucleated cells each sample contained. To quantify the absolute abundance of each unique TCRbeta CDR3 rearrangement, sequence reads were collapsed and filtered. For each sample, productive Simpson clonality was calculated by taking the square root of Simpson's diversity index across productive rearrangements. TCRdb stores this immuneACCESS table with in-frame sequences only. Part of the clones is absent; in the studies checked, under half of the shortfall reflects unresolved V genes, and no reason is known for the rest. Clone size and the V and J calls come from that table; the DNA yielded D and trimming. The sample contains fewer than 75,000 clones, 89% of them found a single time. The ten largest make up 1.4% to 1.5% of the sample.

Collaborating institutions collected whole blood in K2EDTA tubes following their own protocols. For TCRbeta analysis, collaborator samples were shipped as frozen whole blood, as isolated PBMCs, or as DNA extracted from either sample type. From the cysteine up to the phenylalanine, the CDR3 has a length of 13 residues. The CDR3 DNA has 39 bases and is translated from base 1. Between the V and J ends, shortened by 6 bases and 2 bases respectively, the junction contains 11 bases. CDR1 and CDR2, per the germline V gene, are SGHDT and YYEEEE. Results the study describes overall, beyond this receptor: Clinical and demographic metadata were provided uncurated, with the amount varying by source and participant.

Details on this clone: It lacks a known antigen. No base-level quality is on record; no much larger clone is a single base apart.

The origin of this receptor is a man between 60 and 75 years old with acute or convalescent COVID-19. This receptor chain uses TRBV5-6 and TRBJ1-2; tentative D gene TRBD1, with 5 bases matching. Sequencing was done on a sample of peripheral blood. The DNA is as follows: TGTGCCAGCACCCTGGGACTGAACTATGGCTACACCTTC. Its translation reads: CASTLGLNYGYTF.